This section outlines one T cell receptor delta chain sequence together with its context. Its target is not known. The CDR3 has 18 amino acids. V dropped 0 bases and J dropped 1; count of bases not matched to a gene: 11. In germline, CDR1 is TSWWSYY, CDR2 QGS. RNA was extracted from the cells and then reverse transcribed. Multiplex PCR used pooled V-gene forward primers and a constant-region reverse primer to amplify CDR3s. TCRdb repeated clone calling on the multiplex PCR reads with CATT. The sample yields 22,000 or so delta-chain clones, about 8% seen once. This entry comes from a study of Vδ1+ human thymocytes. Overall study findings and caveats: Highly polyclonal TRG and TRD repertoires with Gaussian CDR3 length distributions appeared in thymus. TRD repertoires were essentially private, unlike widely shared TRG clonotypes.

Sequenced input: Vdelta1+ gamma-delta thymocytes from the thymus. Described subset: FACS-sorted CD3+ TCRalphabeta- TCRVdelta1+ TCRVdelta2- thymocytes. This clonotype was obtained from a child in the first two years of life who had congenital heart surgery. The chain employs TRDV1 and TRDJ1; the match to TRDD3 covers 7 bases. CDR3 sequence: CALGELPRLYWGTDKLIF. Written as DNA, the CDR3 is TGTGCTCTTGGGGAACTTCCCCGTCTCTACTGGGGCACCGATAAACTCATCTTT.